The rows below give T cell receptor beta chains drawn from one sample of a study of cytomegalovirus exposure and HLA in healthy donors. Here immunoSEQ multiplex PCR was the method, and the copy in TCRdb shows in-frame clones only, minus some. The repertoire includes about 180,000 clones, about 81% of them detected once, and more than 1.5% sits in the top ten. Sequenced material: PBMCs. The receptors stem from a man in his forties or fifties in good health and CMV-seronegative. Both conserved end residues are part of each CDR3. The order of the fields is D gene, J gene, clone size, V gene, CDR3 protein, CDR3 DNA. The D gene is left open where the match is weak. A row's size may be missing; if present it is once, few, many or a size class.

>TRBD1|TRBJ1-2|once|TRBV6-5
CASSLRAQGIGYTF
TGTGCCAGCAGTTTGCGGGCACAGGGGATCGGCTACACCTTC
>-|TRBJ1-2|-|TRBV7-9
CASSLAGGAYGYTF
TGTGCCAGCAGCTTAGCTGGGGGCGCCTATGGCTACACCTTC
>TRBD1|TRBJ2-5|-|TRBV28
CASSSGGTGQETQYF
TGTGCCAGCAGTTCAGGTGGGACAGGCCAAGAGACCCAGTACTTC
>-|TRBJ1-5|-|TRBV10-3
CAISETGTPNQPQHF
TGTGCCATCAGTGAGACCGGGACACCTAATCAGCCCCAGCATTTT
>TRBD2|TRBJ2-5|-|TRBV18
CASSLTLGTTLQETQYF
TGTGCCAGCTCACTCACCCTAGGGACTACCTTACAAGAGACCCAGTACTTC
>-|TRBJ1-1|-|TRBV28
CASSPRTETFF
TGTGCCAGCAGTCCCCGGACAGAGACTTTCTTT
>-|TRBJ1-5|-|TRBV15
CATSRDGSGVRQPQHF
TGTGCCACCAGCAGAGATGGATCAGGGGTCCGCCAGCCCCAGCATTTT
>-|TRBJ2-4|-|TRBV21-1
CASSKGRLAGECWNIQYF
TGTGCCAGCAGCAAAGGGAGACTAGCGGGAGAATGTTGGAACATTCAGTACTTC
>-|TRBJ1-2|-|TRBV7-2
CASSPTGQNYGYTF
TGTGCCAGCAGCCCTACAGGACAGAACTATGGCTACACCTTC
>-|TRBJ2-3|-|TRBV6-5
CASRRDSSNTDTQYF
TGTGCCAGCAGGCGGGACAGTTCTAACACAGATACGCAGTATTTT
>-|TRBJ2-7|once|TRBV28
CASSLGGIGYEQYF
TGTGCCAGCAGTTTAGGAGGGATTGGCTACGAGCAGTACTTC
>TRBD1|TRBJ1-5|-|TRBV5-6
CASSLGQDYNQPQHF
TGTGCCAGCAGCCTTGGACAGGATTACAATCAGCCCCAGCATTTT
>TRBD2|TRBJ2-7|once|TRBV19
CASSGTSGARGYEQYF
TGTGCCAGTAGCGGGACTAGCGGGGCCCGTGGGTACGAGCAGTACTTC
>TRBD1|TRBJ2-1|-|TRBV7-6
CASSPSWGTGANNEQFF
TGTGCCAGCAGCCCTAGTTGGGGGACAGGGGCCAACAATGAGCAGTTCTTC
>-|TRBJ2-7|few|TRBV6-1
CASSPRGLSYEQYF
TGTGCCAGCAGTCCCAGGGGTTTGTCCTACGAGCAGTACTTC
>-|TRBJ2-5|-|TRBV7-3
CASSSLMRDRLQETQYF
TGTGCCAGCAGCTCCTTGATGCGGGACAGACTACAAGAGACCCAGTACTTC
>TRBD2|TRBJ2-3|-|TRBV28
CASRPVGGTDTQYF
TGTGCCAGCAGGCCGGTCGGGGGGACAGATACGCAGTATTTT
>TRBD2|TRBJ2-3|-|TRBV5-4
CASSGRGGRRTDTQYF
TGTGCCAGCTCCGGACGGGGGGGCCGGCGCACAGATACGCAGTATTTT
>-|TRBJ1-1|-|TRBV7-9
CASSFQEAGVTEAFF
TGTGCCAGCAGCTTCCAGGAGGCGGGGGTCACTGAAGCTTTCTTT
>TRBD1|TRBJ1-1|-|TRBV7-3
CASSSTPGQPNTEAFF
TGTGCCAGCAGCTCTACACCGGGACAGCCGAACACTGAAGCTTTCTTT
>TRBD2|TRBJ2-2|-|TRBV5-4
CASSLDLGLAGGGGNGELFF
TGTGCCAGCAGCTTGGATCTGGGACTAGCGGGAGGTGGGGGAAACGGGGAGCTGTTTTTT
>-|TRBJ1-2|-|TRBV12-5
CASGSPNVRGYTF
TGTGCTAGTGGTTCCCCGAATGTGAGAGGCTACACCTTC
>TRBD2|TRBJ2-1|-|TRBV4-3
CASSPLGTSDLEQFF
TGCGCCAGCAGCCCCCTAGGGACTAGCGATCTTGAGCAGTTCTTC
>TRBD1|TRBJ2-7|few|TRBV5-1
CASSTQTGVYEQYF
TGCGCCAGCAGCACCCAGACAGGGGTCTACGAGCAGTACTTC
>-|TRBJ1-2|once|TRBV7-2
CASSHGGGTPPTF
TGTGCCAGCAGCCACGGTGGCGGGACTCCCCCCACCTTC
>TRBD1|TRBJ1-4|once|TRBV6-5
CASRPGQTEKLFF
TGTGCCAGCAGGCCGGGACAGACTGAAAAACTGTTTTTT
>TRBD2|TRBJ2-2|-|TRBV4-1
CASSQVQSGSGAGELFF
TGCGCCAGCAGCCAAGTCCAAAGCGGGAGCGGCGCCGGGGAGCTGTTTTTT
>TRBD2|TRBJ2-1|-|TRBV6-4
CASSARGLAGGPSSYNEQFF
TGTGCCAGCAGTGCACGGGGACTAGCGGGAGGTCCGAGCTCCTACAATGAGCAGTTCTTC
>-|TRBJ1-2|-|TRBV6-5
CASSYSGSGNYGYTF
TGTGCCAGCAGTTACTCGGGCAGTGGGAACTATGGCTACACCTTC
>-|TRBJ2-2|few|TRBV7-7
CASSLTGGVGNTGELFF
TGTGCTAGCAGCTTAACGGGGGGCGTAGGCAACACCGGGGAGCTGTTTTTT
>TRBD1|TRBJ1-6|once|TRBV7-9
CASSPRGQPNSPLHF
TGTGCCAGCAGCCCCAGGGGACAGCCTAATTCACCCCTCCACTTT
>-|TRBJ1-2|-|TRBV2
CASRGPGTTNYGYTF
TGTGCCAGCAGGGGGCCCGGGACAACTAACTATGGCTACACCTTC
>TRBD1|TRBJ1-4|few|TRBV5-6
CASSWTRTGAEKLFF
TGTGCCAGCAGCTGGACAAGAACAGGGGCTGAAAAACTGTTTTTT
>TRBD1|TRBJ2-2|few|TRBV27
CASSLRGRAGELFF
TGTGCCAGCAGTTTAAGGGGGCGGGCCGGGGAGCTGTTTTTT
>-|TRBJ2-1|-|TRBV12-5
CASGRRQSGDNEQFF
TGTGCTAGTGGTAGGAGGCAGTCGGGTGATAATGAGCAGTTCTTC
>-|TRBJ1-5|-|TRBV7-9
CASSWPNQPQHF
TGTGCCAGCAGCTGGCCCAATCAGCCCCAGCATTTT
>TRBD1|TRBJ1-6|-|TRBV27
CASSIQGASSYNSPLHF
TGTGCCAGCAGTATACAGGGGGCGTCTTCCTATAATTCACCCCTCCACTTT
>-|TRBJ1-2|-|TRBV30
CAWSAYGSYGYTF
TGTGCCTGGAGTGCATACGGTAGCTATGGCTACACCTTC
>-|TRBJ1-5|-|TRBV5-6
CASSFWTPGGDQPQHF
TGTGCCAGCAGCTTTTGGACTCCGGGAGGAGATCAGCCCCAGCATTTT
>TRBD1|TRBJ2-7|few|TRBV19
CASKGTWQGAYEQYF
TGTGCCAGTAAGGGGACTTGGCAGGGGGCTTACGAGCAGTACTTC
>-|TRBJ1-1|-|TRBV9
CASSVGESWTEAFF
TGTGCCAGCAGCGTAGGGGAGTCTTGGACTGAAGCTTTCTTT
>-|TRBJ1-5|-|TRBV5-8
CASSLRGPQHF
TGTGCCAGCAGCTTAAGGGGCCCCCAGCATTTT